This T cell receptor (beta chain) was obtained from a study of T cells in Graves' hyperthyroidism and ophthalmopathy. The overall study: Initial diagnosis, before any treatment, was when peripheral blood was collected.

Broader study findings: Prediction of ophthalmopathy progression came a median 6.5 months pre-onset. Appearing also in blood were most of the thyroid clonotypes expanded above 0.001.

From germline, CDR1 is SEHNR and CDR2 FQNEAQ (reference sequence). The ends lost 3 bases at V and 1 base at J; junction bases unmatched: 1. The CDR3 consists of 15 residues. This clonotype was counted between two and nine times. Its antigen is not identified. Amplification of TCR beta CDR3 regions used RNA as the template. The HTBI set primed first-round TCR CDR3 RT-PCR. TCRdb used MiXCR to reprocess the multiplex PCR reads, holding one entry per CDR3 protein. This sample yields 200,000 to 250,000 distinct CDR3 sequences, of which roughly 17% are seen a single time; approximately 50% belongs to the top ten.

Sequenced material: blood. The chain carries TRBV7-9 and TRBJ2-2, with 8 bases lining up with TRBD1. The origin of this receptor is a man in his forties or fifties with Graves' hyperthyroidism. The CDR3 nucleotides are TGTGCCAGCAGCTTGACAGGGGTGAACACCGGGGAGCTGTTTTTT. Translation: CASSLTGVNTGELFF.